The T cell receptor beta chain under discussion was sequenced for a study of T cell changes during pregnancy in multiple sclerosis. Generated by immunoSEQ multiplex PCR, the TCRdb table keeps only in-frame clones and is missing some. The table lists under 120,000 clones, 80% to 95% of them singletons. Regarding this clone: Other DNA sequences of this sample code for an identical CDR3.

V lost 4 bases, J lost 8 bases, and 8 bases lay in between. CDR1 and CDR2 (germline): MNHEY, SVGAGI. This CDR3 has 11 amino acids. The origin of this receptor is a female donor with multiple sclerosis, enrolled in a pregnancy study. The rearrangement joins TRBV6-5 to TRBJ1-2; no reliable D call. Specimen: peripheral blood, collected after pregnancy. This CDR3 reads CASSSGGGYTF. CDR3 in DNA: TGTGCCAGCAGTTCAGGAGGAGGCTACACCTTC.